This T cell receptor (beta chain) emerged from a study of blood T cell repertoires in COVID-19. Study-wide background: Whether acute or convalescent, the COVID-19 samples came from the United States, Italy and Spain. Nucleic acid was either cDNA or gDNA, and it came from T cells, B-cell-depleted T cells, or PBMCs.

Clones were sequenced by immunoSEQ multiplex PCR, and TCRdb holds only the in-frame ones, with some missing. The data hold some 55,000 clones, with 75% to 80% observed a single time. Germline CDR1 and CDR2: MNHEY and SVGAGI. V gave up 6 bases and J gave up 0 bases, with 14 bases separating them. CDR3 size: 15 residues. J is TRBJ1-2 and V is TRBV6-5; the D is unclear. This TCR derives from a man aged 65-85 years with active or convalescent COVID-19. Input material: peripheral blood. The CDR3 region is CASRRTSGANYGYTF. The CDR3 region has the DNA TGTGCCAGCAGACGTACCTCCGGGGCTAACTATGGCTACACCTTC.